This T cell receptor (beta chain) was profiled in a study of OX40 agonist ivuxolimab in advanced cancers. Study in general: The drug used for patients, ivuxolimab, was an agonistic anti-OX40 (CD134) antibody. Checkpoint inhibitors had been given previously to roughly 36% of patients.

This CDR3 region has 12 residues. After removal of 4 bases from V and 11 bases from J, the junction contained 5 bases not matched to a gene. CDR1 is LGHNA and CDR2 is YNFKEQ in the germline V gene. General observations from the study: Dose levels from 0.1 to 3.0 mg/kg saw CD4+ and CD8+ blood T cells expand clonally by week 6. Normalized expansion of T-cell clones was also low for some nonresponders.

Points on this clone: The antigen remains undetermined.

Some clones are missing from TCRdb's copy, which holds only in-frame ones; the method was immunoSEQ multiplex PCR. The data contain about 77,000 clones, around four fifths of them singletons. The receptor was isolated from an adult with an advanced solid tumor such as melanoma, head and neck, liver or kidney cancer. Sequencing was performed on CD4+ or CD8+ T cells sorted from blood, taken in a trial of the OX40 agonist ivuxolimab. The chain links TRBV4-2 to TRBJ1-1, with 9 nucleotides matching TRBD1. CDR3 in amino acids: CASSPRDRVAFF. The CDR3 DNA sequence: TGTGCCAGCAGCCCCCGGGACAGGGTGGCTTTCTTT.